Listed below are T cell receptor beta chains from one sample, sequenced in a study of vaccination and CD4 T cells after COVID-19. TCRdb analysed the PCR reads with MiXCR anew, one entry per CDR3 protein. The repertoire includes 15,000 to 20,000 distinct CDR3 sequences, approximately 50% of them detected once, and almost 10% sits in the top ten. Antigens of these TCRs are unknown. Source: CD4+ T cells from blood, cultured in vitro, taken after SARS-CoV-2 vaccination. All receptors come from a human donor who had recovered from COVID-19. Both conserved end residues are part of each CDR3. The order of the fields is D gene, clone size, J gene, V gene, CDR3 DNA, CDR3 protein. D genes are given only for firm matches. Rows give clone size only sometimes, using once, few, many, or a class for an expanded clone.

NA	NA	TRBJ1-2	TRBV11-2	TGTGCCAGCACCGAGGACGGAGCGCAAGTCGGCTACACCTTC	CASTEDGAQVGYTF
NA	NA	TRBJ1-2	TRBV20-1	TGCAGTGCGAGATCAAACTATGGCTACACCTTC	CSARSNYGYTF
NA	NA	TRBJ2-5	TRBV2	TGTGCCAGCACCGGAGGTTCGGGAGAGACCCAGTACTTC	CASTGGSGETQYF
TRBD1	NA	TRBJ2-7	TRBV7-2	TGTGCCAGCAGCATGGGGACAGGTTCCTACGAGCAGTACTTC	CASSMGTGSYEQYF
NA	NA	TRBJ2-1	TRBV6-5	TGTGCCAGCAGTTCCAGCGGAGGATTTTACAATGAGCAGTTCTTC	CASSSSGGFYNEQFF
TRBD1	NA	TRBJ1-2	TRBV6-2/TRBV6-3	TGTGCCAGCAGTTACCGGGACAGCACTGGCTACACCTTC	CASSYRDSTGYTF
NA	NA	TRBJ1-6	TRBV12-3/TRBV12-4	TGTGCCAGCACCCCCACTAGGGGTAATTCACCCCTCCACTTT	CASTPTRGNSPLHF
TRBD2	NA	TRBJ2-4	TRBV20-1	TGCAGTGCTATCCCCCTAGCGGCCGGTAGGGACATTCAGTACTTC	CSAIPLAAGRDIQYF
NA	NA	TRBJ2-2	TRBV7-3	TGTGCCAGCAGCTTGGGGGGACCCCCGAACACCGGGGAGCTGTTTTTT	CASSLGGPPNTGELFF
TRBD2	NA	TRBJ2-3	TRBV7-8	TGTGCCAGCAGCTTAAGTTCACTAGCGGGAGGCGTAACAGATACGCAGTATTTT	CASSLSSLAGGVTDTQYF
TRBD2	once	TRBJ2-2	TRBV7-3	TGTGCCAGCAGCCAAGGACTAGCGGGAGGCACCGGGGAGCTGTTTTTT	CASSQGLAGGTGELFF
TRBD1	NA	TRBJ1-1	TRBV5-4	TGTGCCAGCAGCTTGGCGGGACAGGGGCGGTACACTGAAGCTTTCTTT	CASSLAGQGRYTEAFF
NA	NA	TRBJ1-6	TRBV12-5	TGTGCTAGTGGTATGGGACACGGGGGGGATTCACCCCTCCACTTT	CASGMGHGGDSPLHF
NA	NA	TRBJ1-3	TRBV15	TGTGCCACCAGCAGAGCTGAGGGAGAAGGAAACACCATATATTTT	CATSRAEGEGNTIYF
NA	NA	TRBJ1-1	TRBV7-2	TGTGCCAGCAGCTCCAGGGCAGGTAGCCAAGCCGGAGCTTTCTTT	CASSSRAGSQAGAFF
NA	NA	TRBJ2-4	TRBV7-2	TGTGCCAGCAGCTTAGATGGCCACAACATTCAGTACTTC	CASSLDGHNIQYF
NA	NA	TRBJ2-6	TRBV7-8	TGTGCCAGCAGCTCGAAATATAGCCCATCTGGGGCCAACGTCCTGACTTTC	CASSSKYSPSGANVLTF
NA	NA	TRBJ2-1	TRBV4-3	TGCGCCAGCAGCCTCCGTTCGGACAATGGACCCTACAATGAGCAGTTCTTC	CASSLRSDNGPYNEQFF
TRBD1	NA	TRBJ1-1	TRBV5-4	TGTGCCAGCAGCTTCGGACAGGGAAGGCCTGAAGCTTTCTTT	CASSFGQGRPEAFF
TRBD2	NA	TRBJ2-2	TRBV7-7	TGTGCCAGCAGCTTACAACCAAATAGCGGGAGGGGAACCGGGGAGCTGTTTTTT	CASSLQPNSGRGTGELFF
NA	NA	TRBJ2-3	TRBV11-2	TGTGCCAGCAGCTTAGGGTCCGGGTTGGATACGCAGTATTTT	CASSLGSGLDTQYF
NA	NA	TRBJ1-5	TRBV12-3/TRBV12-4	TGTGCCAGCAGTCCCTCAGACAAGCCCCAGCATTTT	CASSPSDKPQHF
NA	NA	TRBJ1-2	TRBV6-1	TGTGCCAGCAGTGAAATGGGGAACTATGGCTACACCTTC	CASSEMGNYGYTF
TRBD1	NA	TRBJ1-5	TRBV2	TGTGCCAGCAGTTTGGACAGGACGGGTCAGCCCCAGCATTTT	CASSLDRTGQPQHF
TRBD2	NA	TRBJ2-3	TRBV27	TGTGCCAGCAGTTCCGCGGGGGGAACAGATACGCAGTATTTT	CASSSAGGTDTQYF
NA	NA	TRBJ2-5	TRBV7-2	TGTGCCAGCAGCTTAGAGGTCGGCCTAGCCGAGACCCAGTACTTC	CASSLEVGLAETQYF
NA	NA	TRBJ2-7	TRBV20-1	TGCAGTGCTACCGACCTCCTCGTATACGAGCAGTACTTC	CSATDLLVYEQYF